This TCR beta chain comes out of a study of identical twins. TCRdb used MiXCR to reprocess the 5' RACE reads, holding one entry per CDR3 protein. Of 460,000 or so distinct CDR3 sequences detected, 13% to 15% appear once; the ten largest clones hold approximately 0.52%. The CDR3 extends over 12 amino acids. V lost 9 bases, J lost 0 bases, and 7 bases lay in between. The germline V gene encodes CDR1 MNHEY and CDR2 SVGEGT. Regarding the study as a whole: Twins' surplus sharing was weaker for beta out-of-frame sequences. Cord blood's abundant beta clonotypes had fewer insertions, unlike memory repertoires.

About this clonotype: Its cognate antigen is unknown.

This same sample was also part of a study on yellow fever vaccine responses in identical twins.

This receptor was obtained from a young woman in good health. Sequencing was done on a sample of CD4+ T cells sorted from blood. This chain joins TRBV6-2 or TRBV6-3 and TRBJ2-3; weak D call: TRBD1 (5 bases). The CDR3 protein is CARTASTDTQYF. The CDR3 region has the DNA TGTGCCAGGACAGCTAGCACAGATACGCAGTATTTT.